This TCR beta chain was found in a study of cytomegalovirus exposure and HLA in healthy donors. Study as a whole: The roughly 120 validation repertoires, a later analysis reported, used the same platform as the 666 first-cohort repertoires. Findings and caveats of the study: Specificity for CMV antigens was confirmed in vitro for a few of the CMV-associated chains. It was fewer than 200 TCR beta chains that were listed as cytomegalovirus-associated. A later analysis found first-cohort TCR clusters tended to co-occur in the 90 to 150 validation repertoires.

Germline values: CDR1 SGHDN, CDR2 FVKESK. The CDR3 spans 11 residues. V was clipped by 3 bases and J by 6 bases, with 6 bases between them. As to this clone: Its antigen is as yet unknown.

Measured with immunoSEQ multiplex PCR; TCRdb has only the in-frame clones, and not every one. In the table there are some 41,000 clones, 93% of which are singletons. The sequence was obtained from a woman in her late teens or twenties in good health and CMV-seronegative. J is TRBJ2-7 and V is TRBV14; D is unclear. Material: PBMCs. The CDR3 nucleotides are TGTGCCAGCAGCCAGTCTCTCGAGCAGTACTTC. This gives the protein CASSQSLEQYF.